The 23 T cell receptor beta chains given below trace back to one sample, sequenced in a study of blood T cell repertoires in COVID-19 (dated by TCRdb to the early 2020s). The method behind the library was the immunoSEQ multiplex PCR assay. Drawn from immuneACCESS, this table holds only the in-frame rearrangements with V and J called that TCRdb kept. Clones are partly lost; checked studies trace under half to an unresolved V gene and leave the rest unexplained. Here the sample has 200,000 to 300,000 clones; roughly 88% occur a single time. The ten biggest clones cover over 2% of the sample. The sequenced material came from PBMCs or T cells enriched from blood (not recorded which). These receptors originate from a woman aged 40 to 55 with acute COVID-19.

The chain employs TRBV4-1 and TRBJ1-1; D is uncertain. CDR3 length: 15 amino acids. V was clipped by 1 base and J by 0 bases, with 9 bases between them. The V gene's germline CDR1 is MGHRA and CDR2 YSYEKL. The CDR3 reads CASSQVVPMNTEAFF. CDR3 nucleotides: TGCGCCAGCAGCCAAGTTGTCCCCATGAACACTGAAGCTTTCTTT.

The V gene is TRBV12-3 or TRBV12-4, the J gene TRBJ2-1; D not certain. The CDR3 loop spans 13 amino acids. Trimming removed 6 bases from V and 3 bases from J, with 9 bases in between. This CDR3 is CASSPLYYNEQFF. The CDR3, as DNA: TGTGCCAGCAGCCCACTATACTACAATGAGCAGTTCTTC.

V usage is TRBV7-9 and J usage is TRBJ1-2; no definite D call. The CDR3 loop spans 13 amino acids. Trimming took 5 bases from V and 7 from J, leaving 14 bases between them. CDR1 is SEHNR and CDR2 is FQNEAQ in the germline V gene (reference sequence). CDR3 loop: CASSPLTRGGYTF. CDR3 bases: TGTGCCAGCAGCCCACTTACGCGGGGTGGCTACACCTTC.

The rearrangement joins TRBV23-1 to TRBJ2-3; D might be TRBD2 (5 bases). TRBV23-1 is given ORF status, its function remaining uncertain. The CDR3 length is 17 residues. Trimming removed 8 bases at V and 2 bases at J, with 23 bases between. The DNA of the CDR3 is TGCGCCAGCCCTTCGCGCACGGAGGCCACCTCCACAGATACGCAGTATTTT. Its translation: CASPSRTEATSTDTQYF.

The rearrangement links TRBV29-1 to TRBJ2-3, with TRBD2 matching 9 bases. V lost 3 bases, J lost 2 bases, and 9 bases stayed unmatched. The CDR3 is 16 residues long. Per germline, CDR1 SQVTM and CDR2 ANQGSEA. In nucleotides, the CDR3 is TGCAGCGTTGACCGGGAGCGGGGGGTCTCCACAGATACGCAGTATTTT. Its translation: CSVDRERGVSTDTQYF.

The chain recombines TRBV2 with TRBJ1-6, with 7 bases fitting TRBD1. CDR3 length equals 15 residues. V was clipped by 6 bases and J by 6 bases; unmatched bases: 8. From germline, CDR1 is SNHLY and CDR2 FYNNEI. CDR3 sequence: CASSGQGVVNSPLHF. The CDR3 DNA follows: TGTGCCAGCAGCGGTCAGGGGGTTGTTAATTCACCCCTCCACTTT.

This chain connects TRBV7-9 to TRBJ1-2; maybe TRBD1 (5 bases). The CDR3 totals 15 residues. The V gene's germline CDR1 is SEHNR and CDR2 FQNEAQ (reference sequence). Trimming took off 7 bases at V and 2 bases at J, with 17 bases between the two ends. Here the CDR3 DNA reads TGTGCCAGCATCCAACCAATGGGGGGGAACTATGGCTACACCTTC. This encodes CASIQPMGGNYGYTF.

V is TRBV2 and J is TRBJ1-6, with unresolved D. V dropped 1 base and J dropped 6 bases, with 7 bases sitting between them. Germline V lookup: CDR1 SNHLY, CDR2 FYNNEI. The CDR3 has 14 amino acids. The CDR3 here is CASSEGRFNSPLHF. The CDR3, as DNA: TGTGCCAGCAGTGAAGGCAGGTTTAATTCACCCCTCCACTTT.

This clone was observed once. The genes are TRBV29-1 and TRBJ2-3, with 11 nucleotides matching TRBD2. J was trimmed by 11 bases and V by 7 bases; bases with no gene match: 11. The CDR3 runs 13 residues. The germline V gene has CDR1 SQVTM and CDR2 ANQGSEA. The DNA for the CDR3 is TGCAGCGCTTCGGGACTAGCGGTCGCGGGGCAGTATTTT. This encodes CSASGLAVAGQYF.

The chain is built from TRBV2 and TRBJ2-7; 7 nucleotides line up with TRBD1. The CDR3 length is 13 residues. CDR1 is SNHLY, CDR2 FYNNEI, per germline. The ends lost 7 bases at V and 5 bases at J; junction bases unmatched: 8. The CDR3 protein is CASTRDREHEQYV. CDR3 bases: TGTGCCAGCACGCGAGACAGGGAGCACGAGCAGTACGTC.

The V and J genes are TRBV5-1 and TRBJ2-3; TRBD2 agrees at 9 bases. With 2 bases clipped from V and 6 bases from J, the junction kept 4 bases outside the gene matches. CDR1 and CDR2 from the germline V gene are SGHRS and YFSETQ. The CDR3 extends over 14 amino acids. CDR3 in amino acids: CASSFASGTDTQYF. In DNA form, the CDR3 reads TGCGCCAGCAGCTTCGCTAGCGGGACTGATACGCAGTATTTT.

The J gene is TRBJ1-1, the V gene TRBV19, with 9 bases matching TRBD1. The germline V gene encodes CDR1 LNHDA and CDR2 SQIVND (reference sequence). The CDR3 loop spans 12 amino acids. The trim removed 5 bases at V and 6 bases at J, leaving 1 base unmatched. The CDR3 DNA reads as TGTGCCAGTAGTCGACAGGGGGCTGAAGCTTTCTTT. Its protein is CASSRQGAEAFF.

The genes are TRBV7-2 and TRBJ2-3, with TRBD1 as a possible D gene (6 bases). The CDR3 covers 17 residues. V was pared by 1 base and J by 4 bases, with 18 bases between. Germline V gives CDR1 SGHTA, CDR2 FQGNSA. The CDR3 nucleotides are TGTGCCAGCAGCTTAGGATGGACAGCCACTAAGGCAGATACGCAGTATTTT. It encodes CASSLGWTATKADTQYF.

The V call is TRBV19, the J call TRBJ1-2, with 10 bases matching TRBD1. The V gene's germline CDR1 is LNHDA and CDR2 SQIVND (reference sequence). The CDR3 consists of 14 residues. J lost 2 bases, V lost 6 bases, and 3 bases had no gene match. In nucleotides, the CDR3 is TGTGCCAGTAGAGGGGGACAGGGGAACTATGGCTACACCTTC. Amino acid sequence: CASRGGQGNYGYTF.

The chain is built from TRBV13 and TRBJ1-1; perhaps TRBD1 as D (5 bases). Germline lookup yields CDR1 PRHDT and CDR2 FYEKMQ (reference sequence). This CDR3 is built from 15 residues. V was cut by 2 bases and J by 1 base, with 11 bases left in between. The CDR3 sequence: CASSLFAGRNTEAFF. In DNA, the CDR3 is TGTGCCAGCAGCTTATTCGCAGGGCGGAACACTGAAGCTTTCTTT.

The chain links TRBV2 to TRBJ2-5; perhaps TRBD2 as D (6 bases). CDR1 is SNHLY and CDR2 is FYNNEI in the germline V gene. CDR3 length: 13 amino acids. V lost 4 bases and J lost 2, with 8 bases in between. This chain's CDR3 is CASSVREQETQYF. The CDR3 DNA reads as TGTGCCAGCAGTGTGCGGGAACAAGAGACCCAGTACTTC.

The chain uses TRBV4-3 and TRBJ1-3, with a tentative D call TRBD1 (5 bases). V was shortened by 3 bases and J by 4 bases, with 10 bases between the two germline ends. Germline CDR1 LGHNA, CDR2 YSLEER. The length of the CDR3 is 14 residues. The CDR3 bases are TGCGCCAGCAGCCAGGACGACAGAGGAAACACCATATATTTT. This sequence encodes CASSQDDRGNTIYF.

This chain uses TRBV4-3 with TRBJ2-2; D is undetermined. Germline loops: CDR1 LGHNA, CDR2 YSLEER. The CDR3 runs to 13 residues. V lost 3 bases, J lost 8 bases, and 10 bases lay in between. DNA of the CDR3: TGCGCCAGCAGCCAGAGGAGCCCGGGGGAGCTGTTTTTT. Translated, it gives CASSQRSPGELFF.

The V gene is TRBV3-1 (or the pseudogene TRBV3-2), the J gene TRBJ1-1, with D perhaps matching TRBD1 (5 bases). This CDR3 has 14 amino acids. Per germline, CDR1 LGHDT and CDR2 YNNKEL (reference sequence). With 1 base removed from V and 1 base from J, the gap between germline ends came to 7 bases. CDR3 sequence (DNA): TGTGCCAGCAGCCAAGGGACACAGAACACTGAAGCTTTCTTT. The encoded protein is CASSQGTQNTEAFF.

The chain is built from TRBV28 and TRBJ1-4; TRBD1 matches 8 bases. Germline V gene sequence: CDR1 MDHEN, CDR2 SYDVKM. The CDR3 contains 16 residues. The V and J ends lost 6 bases and 0 bases, in that order; junction bases with no gene match: 6. CDR3 in DNA: TGTGCCAGCAGGGACACAGGGGGTGCAACTAATGAAAAACTGTTTTTT. It is translated as CASRDTGGATNEKLFF.

The rearrangement joins TRBV19 to TRBJ1-5, with TRBD1 identical over 8 bases. The junction had 8 bases not matched to a gene; V was cut back by 5 bases and J by 2 bases. The germline gives CDR1 LNHDA, CDR2 SQIVND (reference sequence). This CDR3 is 16 amino acids long. For the CDR3, the DNA is TGTGCCAGTAGTCTGACAGGGGTTAGTGGCAATCAGCCCCAGCATTTT. It yields the protein CASSLTGVSGNQPQHF.

The chain joins TRBV27 to TRBJ1-5, with D perhaps matching TRBD1 (6 bases). CDR1 and CDR2 from the germline V gene are MNHEY and SMNVEV (reference sequence). This CDR3 is built from 13 residues. The V end was cut by 5 bases, the J end by 7 bases, with 12 bases between. CDR3 DNA sequence: TGTGCCAGCAGTCTTTACAGGGAGCAGCCCCAGCATTTT. Encoded protein: CASSLYREQPQHF.

The chain links TRBV5-8 to TRBJ2-1; D is ambiguous. Germline values: CDR1 SGHTS, CDR2 YDEGEE. V shed 0 bases and J shed 5 bases, with 12 bases lying between them. The CDR3 contains 15 residues. The CDR3 loop is CASSLGQISNNEQFF. Written as DNA, the CDR3 is TGTGCCAGCAGCTTGGGACAAATTTCTAACAATGAGCAGTTCTTC.